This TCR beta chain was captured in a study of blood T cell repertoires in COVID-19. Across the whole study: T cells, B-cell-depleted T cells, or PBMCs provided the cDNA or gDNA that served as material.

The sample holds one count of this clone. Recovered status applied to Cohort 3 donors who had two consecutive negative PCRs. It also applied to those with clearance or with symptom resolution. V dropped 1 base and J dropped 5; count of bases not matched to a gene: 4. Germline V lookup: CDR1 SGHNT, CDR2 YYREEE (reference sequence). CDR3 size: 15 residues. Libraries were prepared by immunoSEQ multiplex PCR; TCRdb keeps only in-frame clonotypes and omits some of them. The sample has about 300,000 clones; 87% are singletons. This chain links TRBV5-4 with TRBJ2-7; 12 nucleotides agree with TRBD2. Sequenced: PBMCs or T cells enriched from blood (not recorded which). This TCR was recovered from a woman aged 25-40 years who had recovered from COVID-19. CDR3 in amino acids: CASSLTSGGLDEQYF. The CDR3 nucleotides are TGTGCCAGCAGCTTGACTAGCGGGGGGCTCGACGAGCAGTACTTC.